These T cell receptor beta chains were read from a single sample in a study of blood T cell repertoires in COVID-19. Produced via immunoSEQ multiplex PCR; TCRdb's table is partial and in-frame only. The data show roughly 80,000 clones, with approximately 82% seen just once and 17% held by the top ten. Sequencing was carried out using peripheral blood. These receptors all come from a woman aged 55-75 years with acute or convalescent COVID-19. The conserved cysteine and the conserved F or W are not part of the CDR3 here. Each record gives: J gene, V gene, clone size, CDR3 protein. Rows give clone size only sometimes, using once, few, many, or a class for an expanded clone.

>TRBJ2-7|TRBV11-3|-
ASSLRWERGIYEQY
>TRBJ2-2|TRBV10-3|-
AIGSVRGLGELF
>TRBJ1-1|TRBV5-1|-
ASSRDSMNTEAF
>TRBJ1-6|TRBV7-9|-
ASSLEGTVNSPLH
>TRBJ2-2|TRBV6-2/TRBV6-3|-
ASRPSGGAIPGELF
>TRBJ2-1|TRBV10-1|-
ASTLTRDGYNEQF
>TRBJ2-6|TRBV7-8|-
ASSLLKGQGAGANVLT
>TRBJ1-1|TRBV5-1|-
ASSINRVGTEAF
>TRBJ1-6|TRBV5-6|few
ASSFRGPSYNSPLH
>TRBJ2-2|TRBV2|-
ASRVDSNTGELF
>TRBJ1-2|TRBV20-1|-
SASYSGQPSYGYT
>TRBJ1-1|TRBV9|-
ASSVSYTEAF
>TRBJ2-7|TRBV12-3/TRBV12-4|once
ASSLLAYEQY
>TRBJ1-5|TRBV4-1|-
ASSPGGQGSNQPQH
>TRBJ1-1|TRBV6-6|-
ASSYSELNTEAF
>TRBJ2-7|TRBV9|-
ASSVGNPAGASYEQY
>TRBJ1-6|TRBV19|few
ASTPGQSNSPLH
>TRBJ2-2|TRBV11-2|-
ASSFSRGGDGGELF
>TRBJ1-4|TRBV2|-
ASAGQLNEKLF
>TRBJ2-5|TRBV28|-
ASSTPSERGGQETQY
>TRBJ1-1|TRBV18|-
ASSPSPVGSGYTEAF
>TRBJ1-1|TRBV9|-
ASSVEGGGTAF
>TRBJ2-7|TRBV29-1|few
SVGQGSYEQY
>TRBJ1-4|TRBV29-1|-
SVAETGEKLF
>TRBJ2-1|TRBV5-8|-
ASSLDRGNYNEQF
>TRBJ1-6|TRBV9|-
ASSAGTTSYNSPLH
>TRBJ2-7|TRBV29-1|-
SVDRQGSYEQY
>TRBJ2-3|TRBV5-4|-
ASSMRLAGSTDTQY
>TRBJ1-2|TRBV6-5|-
ASSEFDRGLGYT
>TRBJ2-7|TRBV13|-
ASSLVSRGRWEQY
>TRBJ2-3|TRBV24-1|-
ATSPPGQGTDTQY
>TRBJ2-6|TRBV6-1|-
ASSEVLPGANVLT
>TRBJ2-7|TRBV7-2|-
ASSPMGQRYEQY
>TRBJ1-3|TRBV11-3|-
ASSPRRVDSGNTIY
>TRBJ1-1|TRBV11-3|-
ASSFSVNTEAF
>TRBJ2-1|TRBV19|-
ASIGKEVSSYNEQF
>TRBJ2-3|TRBV1|once
TSSRRDRVNTDTQY
>TRBJ1-4|TRBV5-4|-
ASSSGGGSNEKLF
>TRBJ2-7|TRBV6-1|-
ASSDYRELYEQY
>TRBJ1-2|TRBV30|-
AWSTQGVVGYGYT
>TRBJ2-1|TRBV9|-
ASSDRAYNEQF
>TRBJ1-1|TRBV10-3|few
AISRGQGGEAF
>TRBJ2-7|TRBV24-1|-
ATSDLAQVGQY
>TRBJ1-1|TRBV10-1|-
ASSESGRGPSMVTEAF
>TRBJ1-4|TRBV6-5|-
ASSYSSRTGYEKLF
>TRBJ1-2|TRBV5-1|-
ASSLRTGDDRHGYT
>TRBJ1-4|TRBV6-5|-
ASSYGGTEPNEKLF
>TRBJ2-7|TRBV5-1|once
ASSRTALYEQY
>TRBJ1-2|TRBV9|once
ASSVGAGAPRYT
>TRBJ1-5|TRBV9|-
ASSAREGSGQPQH
>TRBJ2-1|TRBV7-6|-
ASSSKAERWGRVYNEQF